This T cell receptor (beta chain) was recorded in a study of OX40 agonist ivuxolimab in advanced cancers. The CDR3 sequence is 18 residues long. V shed 0 bases and J shed 0 bases, with 18 bases lying between them. The germline V gene has CDR1 MNHEY and CDR2 SMNVEV (reference sequence). Findings of the study overall: Some nonresponders also had low normalized T-cell clonal expansion.

Method: immunoSEQ multiplex PCR; TCRdb's copy keeps in-frame clones and lacks some. The sample carries 50,000 to 55,000 clones, almost 85% recorded once. In regard to this clone: Its antigen is undetermined.

The TCR originated in an adult with an advanced solid tumor such as melanoma, head and neck, liver or kidney cancer. The chain recombines TRBV27 with TRBJ2-7; weak D call: TRBD2 (5 bases). Here the sequenced sample was CD4+ or CD8+ T cells sorted from blood, taken in a trial of the OX40 agonist ivuxolimab. The CDR3 sequence: CASSLSSGSVANSYEQYF. DNA for the CDR3: TGTGCCAGCAGTTTATCCTCCGGATCGGTAGCGAACTCCTACGAGCAGTACTTC.